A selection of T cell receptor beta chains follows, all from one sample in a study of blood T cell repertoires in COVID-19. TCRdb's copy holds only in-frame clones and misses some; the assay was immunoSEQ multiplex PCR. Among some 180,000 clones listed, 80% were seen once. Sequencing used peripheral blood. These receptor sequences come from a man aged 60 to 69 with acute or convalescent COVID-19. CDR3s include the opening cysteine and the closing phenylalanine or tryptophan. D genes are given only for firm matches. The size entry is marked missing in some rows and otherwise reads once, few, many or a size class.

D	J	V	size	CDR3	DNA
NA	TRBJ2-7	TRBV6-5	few	CASSSLRRGVMDEQYF	TGTGCCAGCAGTTCCCTCCGTCGGGGTGTAATGGATGAGCAGTACTTC
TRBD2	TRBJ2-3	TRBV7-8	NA	CASNPGGQDTQYF	TGTGCCAGCAACCCGGGGGGGCAAGATACGCAGTATTTT
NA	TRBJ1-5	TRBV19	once	CASSIRDTNQPQHF	TGTGCCAGTAGTATACGGGACACCAATCAGCCCCAGCATTTT
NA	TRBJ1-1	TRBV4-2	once	CASSQFGGTEAFF	TGTGCCAGCAGCCAGTTCGGAGGCACTGAAGCTTTCTTT
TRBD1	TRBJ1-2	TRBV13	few	CASTGTGGLKYGYTF	TGTGCCAGCACTGGGACAGGGGGCTTAAAGTATGGCTACACCTTC
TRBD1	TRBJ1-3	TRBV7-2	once	CASSFQGGSSGNTIYF	TGTGCCAGCAGCTTCCAGGGGGGCAGCTCTGGAAACACCATATATTTT
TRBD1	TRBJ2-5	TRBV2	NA	CASNPGTGEEGETQYF	TGTGCCAGCAATCCCGGGACAGGGGAAGAGGGGGAGACCCAGTACTTC
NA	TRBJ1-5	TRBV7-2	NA	CASSLGGVRNQPQHF	TGTGCCAGCAGCTTAGGGGGGGTCCGGAATCAGCCCCAGCATTTT
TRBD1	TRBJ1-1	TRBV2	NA	CAQGGRVTEAFF	TGTGCCCAGGGGGGCAGGGTCACTGAAGCTTTCTTT
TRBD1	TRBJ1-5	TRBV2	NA	CASTHDRGNQPQHF	TGTGCCAGCACCCACGACAGGGGCAATCAGCCCCAGCATTTT
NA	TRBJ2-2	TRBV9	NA	CASSVGALASTGELFF	TGTGCCAGCAGCGTAGGGGCCCTAGCTTCGACCGGGGAGCTGTTTTTT
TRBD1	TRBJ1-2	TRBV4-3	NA	CASSQEGQRNGYTF	TGCGCCAGCAGCCAAGAGGGACAGCGCAATGGCTACACCTTC
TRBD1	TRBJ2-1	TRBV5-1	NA	CASSSGQGTGLNEQFF	TGCGCCAGCAGCTCAGGACAGGGGACGGGTCTCAATGAGCAGTTCTTC
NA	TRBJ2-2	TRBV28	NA	CASRPGTPNTGELFF	TGTGCCAGCAGGCCCGGGACTCCGAACACCGGGGAGCTGTTTTTT
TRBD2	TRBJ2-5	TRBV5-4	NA	CASSPTSGTQETQYF	TGTGCCAGCAGCCCGACTAGCGGAACCCAAGAGACCCAGTACTTC
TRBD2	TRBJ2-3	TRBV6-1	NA	CASSENPSGGITDTQYF	TGTGCCAGCAGTGAAAACCCCAGCGGGGGGATCACAGATACGCAGTATTTT
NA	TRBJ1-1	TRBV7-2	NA	CASSLSRGMNTEAFF	TGTGCCAGCAGCTTATCTAGGGGCATGAACACTGAAGCTTTCTTT
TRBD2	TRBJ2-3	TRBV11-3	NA	CASSSSGTSVDTQYF	TGTGCCAGCAGCTCTTCCGGGACTAGCGTAGATACGCAGTATTTT
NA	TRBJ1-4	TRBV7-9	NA	CASSLEQGSNEKLFF	TGTGCCAGCAGCTTGGAACAGGGTTCGAATGAAAAACTGTTTTTT
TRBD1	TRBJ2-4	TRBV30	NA	CAWSIRQTGQPSGVAKNIQYF	TGTGCCTGGAGTATACGACAGACAGGGCAACCGAGCGGAGTAGCCAAAAACATTCAGTACTTC
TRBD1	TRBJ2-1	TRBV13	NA	CASSLGDRVGEQFF	TGTGCCAGCAGCTTAGGGGACAGGGTCGGTGAGCAGTTCTTC
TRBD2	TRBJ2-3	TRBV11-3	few	CASSSDPTSGGSVSTDTQYF	TGTGCCAGCAGCTCAGATCCGACTAGCGGGGGGTCGGTCAGCACAGATACGCAGTATTTT
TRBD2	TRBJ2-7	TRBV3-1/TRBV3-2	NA	CASSGLAGKEQYF	TGTGCCAGCAGCGGGCTAGCGGGGAAGGAGCAGTACTTC
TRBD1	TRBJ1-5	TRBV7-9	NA	CASSTYRGRDSNQPQHF	TGTGCCAGCAGCACCTACAGGGGAAGGGATAGCAATCAGCCCCAGCATTTT
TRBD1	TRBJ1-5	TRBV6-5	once	CASSQGQGPNQPQHF	TGTGCCAGCAGCCAGGGACAGGGACCGAATCAGCCCCAGCATTTT
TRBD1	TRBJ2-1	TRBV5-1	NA	CASSTGQGPSEQFF	TGCGCCAGCAGCACGGGACAGGGGCCCTCTGAGCAGTTCTTC
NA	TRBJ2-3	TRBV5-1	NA	CASSPSLTVRSEARTQYF	TGCGCCAGCAGCCCTTCGCTAACGGTGAGGAGCGAAGCTAGGACGCAGTATTTT
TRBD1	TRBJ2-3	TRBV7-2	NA	CASSSGTGGVDTQYF	TGTGCCAGCAGCTCCGGGACAGGGGGAGTAGATACGCAGTATTTT
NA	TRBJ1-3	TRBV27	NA	CASSLRGSGNTIYF	TGTGCCAGCAGTTTACGCGGCTCTGGAAACACCATATATTTT
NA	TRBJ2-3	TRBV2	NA	CASSGGRLSTDTQYF	TGTGCCAGCAGTGGGGGGCGGTTAAGCACAGATACGCAGTATTTT
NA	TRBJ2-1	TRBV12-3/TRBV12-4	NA	CASSFMRGEQFF	TGTGCCAGCAGTTTTATGCGGGGCGAGCAGTTCTTC
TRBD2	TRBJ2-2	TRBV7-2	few	CASSLNGGRNTGELFF	TGTGCCAGCAGCTTAAACGGGGGGAGGAACACCGGGGAGCTGTTTTTT
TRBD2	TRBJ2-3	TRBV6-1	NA	CASSEAGGWTDTQYF	TGTGCCAGCAGTGAAGCGGGGGGGTGGACAGATACGCAGTATTTT
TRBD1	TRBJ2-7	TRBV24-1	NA	CATSDLDRGNEQYF	TGTGCCACCAGTGATTTGGACAGGGGAAACGAGCAGTACTTC
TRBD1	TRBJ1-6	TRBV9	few	CASSLQGARDNSPLHF	TGTGCCAGCAGCCTTCAGGGGGCCCGAGATAATTCACCCCTCCACTTT
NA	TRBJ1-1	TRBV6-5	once	CASSSHYADNAEAFF	TGTGCCAGCAGTTCCCATTATGCGGACAACGCTGAAGCTTTCTTT
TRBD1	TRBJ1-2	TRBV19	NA	CASSSHRPTGANYGYTF	TGTGCCAGTAGTTCCCACCGCCCGACAGGGGCTAACTATGGCTACACCTTC
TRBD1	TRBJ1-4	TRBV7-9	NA	CASSLGSEEDRGDEKLFF	TGTGCCAGCAGCTTAGGTTCGGAGGAGGACAGGGGGGATGAAAAACTGTTTTTT
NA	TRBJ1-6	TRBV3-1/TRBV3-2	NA	CASSRGQPRNSPLHF	TGTGCCAGCAGCCGCGGACAGCCACGAAATTCACCCCTCCACTTT
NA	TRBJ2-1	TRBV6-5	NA	CASSYSNSDNEQFF	TGTGCCAGCAGTTACTCGAACTCTGACAATGAGCAGTTCTTC
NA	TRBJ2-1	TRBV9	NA	CASSVVGAGEQFF	TGTGCCAGCAGCGTAGTGGGGGCGGGTGAGCAGTTCTTC
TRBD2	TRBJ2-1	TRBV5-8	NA	CASSSWLAGAGNEQFF	TGTGCCAGCAGCTCGTGGCTAGCGGGAGCTGGGAATGAGCAGTTCTTC
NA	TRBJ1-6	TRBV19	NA	CATRSNPSYNSPLHF	TGTGCCACTAGGAGCAACCCCTCCTATAATTCACCCCTCCACTTT
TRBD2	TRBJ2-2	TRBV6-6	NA	CASSPLAGENTGELFF	TGTGCCAGCAGTCCACTAGCGGGGGAGAACACCGGGGAGCTGTTTTTT
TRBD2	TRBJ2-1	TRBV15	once	CATSREGGNDYNEQFF	TGTGCCACCAGCAGAGAGGGGGGGAACGATTACAATGAGCAGTTCTTC
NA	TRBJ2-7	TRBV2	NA	CASSEWRSLTRAYEQYF	TGTGCCAGCAGTGAATGGCGCTCTTTGACAAGAGCCTACGAGCAGTACTTC
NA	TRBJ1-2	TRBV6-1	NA	CASSAQTAGAIYGYTF	TGTGCCAGCAGTGCCCAGACGGCAGGGGCTATCTATGGCTACACCTTC
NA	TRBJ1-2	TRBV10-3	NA	CAISETQGSYGYTF	TGTGCCATCAGTGAGACTCAGGGTTCCTATGGCTACACCTTC
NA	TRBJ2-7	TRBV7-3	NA	CASSLFGGEDYEQYF	TGTGCCAGCAGCTTATTCGGCGGGGAGGACTACGAGCAGTACTTC
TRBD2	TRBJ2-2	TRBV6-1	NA	CASSELSGGTGELFF	TGTGCCAGCAGTGAATTGAGCGGGGGCACCGGGGAGCTGTTTTTT
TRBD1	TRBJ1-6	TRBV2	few	CASSLQGVGSNSPLHF	TGTGCCAGCAGTCTACAGGGGGTCGGGTCTAATTCACCCCTCCACTTT
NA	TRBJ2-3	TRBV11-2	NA	CASSLGRGRGLDSDTQYF	TGTGCCAGCAGCTTAGGCCGGGGCAGGGGCCTCGATTCAGATACGCAGTATTTT
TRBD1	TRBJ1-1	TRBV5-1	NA	CASSLRTGRNTEAFF	TGCGCCAGCAGCCTCCGGACAGGAAGGAACACTGAAGCTTTCTTT